This entry lists 10 T cell receptor beta chains sequenced from one sample in a study of CD8+ T cells in alopecia areata. RNA extraction and reverse transcription yielded cDNA as sequencing template. The data were produced by immunoSEQ multiplex PCR, yet TCRdb's version contains in-frame clones alone and is incomplete. Of more than 200,000 clones listed, 67% are singletons. Sequencing was performed on CD4+ T cells sorted from blood, taken at week 0. Receptors were obtained from a human donor with alopecia areata.

This clone came up a few times. CDR3 sequence (DNA): TGCGCCAGCAGCCCCGGGCGGGACTCACCCTACGAGCAGTACTTC. Translating gives CASSPGRDSPYEQYF. The genes are TRBV5-1 and TRBJ2-7, with TRBD2 as a possible D gene (6 bases). Trimming cost V 4 bases and J 2 bases, with 16 bases left between them. The germline gives CDR1 SGHRS, CDR2 YFSETQ. The CDR3 consists of 15 residues.

The CDR3: CASSVLGRDYEQYF. In DNA, the CDR3 is TGTGCCAGCAGCGTCCTAGGGCGTGACTACGAGCAGTACTTC. The gene calls are TRBV9 and TRBJ2-7, with no clear D. The V end was cut by 2 bases, the J end by 3 bases, with 12 bases between. The CDR3 loop spans 14 amino acids. CDR1 SGDLS and CDR2 YYNGEE come from the germline V gene.

The chain joins TRBV7-2 to TRBJ1-2; D unclear. Per the germline V gene, CDR1 is SGHTA and CDR2 is FQGNSA. This CDR3 is built from 12 residues. Trimming took off 5 bases at V and 4 bases at J, with 8 bases between the two ends. The CDR3 region is CASSPGPYGYTF. In DNA form, the CDR3 reads TGTGCCAGCAGCCCCGGGCCCTATGGCTACACCTTC.

The rearrangement links TRBV25-1 to TRBJ2-1, with D perhaps TRBD2 (6 bases). This CDR3 is built from 13 residues. Between the trimmed V and J ends, which lost 5 bases and 12 bases, there was a span of 17 bases. Germline CDR1 reads MGHDK; CDR2 reads SYGVNS. The CDR3 loop reads CASSPKEGRGQFF. CDR3 sequence (DNA): TGTGCCAGCAGTCCCAAGGAGGGGAGAGGGCAGTTCTTC.

V is TRBV23-1 and J is TRBJ2-4; 7 nucleotides align to TRBD2. TRBV23-1 is sorted into the ORF group, with uncertain function. V lost 2 bases and J lost 14; bases outside the gene matches: 6. The CDR3 runs 12 residues. The CDR3: CASSQEGRGKYF. In DNA, the CDR3 is TGCGCCAGCAGTCAAGAGGGGCGGGGGAAGTACTTC.

The V call is TRBV15, the J call TRBJ1-4; D unclear. CDR3 length: 13 amino acids. Germline lookup yields CDR1 LNHNV and CDR2 YYDKDF (reference sequence). With 0 bases removed from V and 8 bases from J, the gap between germline ends came to 7 bases. This CDR3 is CATSRDVGEKLFF. The CDR3 region has the DNA TGTGCCACCAGCAGAGATGTGGGAGAAAAACTGTTTTTT.

The chain combines TRBV5-1 with TRBJ1-6, with D tentatively TRBD1 (5 bases). Trimming pared 6 bases from V and 8 bases from J, leaving 15 bases between. Per germline, CDR1 SGHRS and CDR2 YFSETQ. The CDR3 spans 14 residues. CDR3 sequence (DNA): TGCGCCAGCAACCAGGGAGGGGCGGATTCACCCCTCCACTTT. As protein: CASNQGGADSPLHF.

The gene calls are TRBV29-1 and TRBJ1-6; the D is unclear. CDR3 length: 13 residues. V gave up 8 bases and J gave up 6 bases, with 14 bases separating them. Germline V gene sequence: CDR1 SQVTM, CDR2 ANQGSEA. The CDR3 DNA sequence: TGCAGCCTTCCGAGCCCTTTTAATTCACCCCTCCACTTT. Translating it yields CSLPSPFNSPLHF.

The V gene is TRBV29-1, the J gene TRBJ1-2; D ambiguous. From germline, CDR1 is SQVTM and CDR2 ANQGSEA. Between the trimmed V and J ends, which lost 7 bases and 4 bases, there was a span of 16 bases. The CDR3 totals 13 residues. CDR3 DNA sequence: TGCAGCGCCGCTAGGGCGGGCACCTATGGCTACACCTTC. Its translation is CSAARAGTYGYTF. Supplemented by reference TRBV29-1 and TRBJ1-2, the full variable domain reads SAVISQKPSRDICQRGTSLTIQCQVDSQVTMMFWYRQQPGQSLTLIATANQGSEATYESGFVIDKFPISRPNLTFSTLTVSNMSPEDSSIYLCSAARAGTYGYTFGSGTRLTVV.

J is TRBJ2-7 and V is TRBV29-1; no definite D call. The CDR3 has 11 residues. Trimming stripped 5 bases from V and 2 bases from J, with 7 bases between. CDR1 and CDR2 from the germline V gene are SQVTM and ANQGSEA. Written as DNA, the CDR3 is TGCAGCGTTTTTAGCACCTACGAGCAGTACTTC. Translating it yields CSVFSTYEQYF.